This T cell receptor (beta chain) was sequenced during a study of OX40 agonist ivuxolimab in advanced cancers. Clones were sequenced by immunoSEQ multiplex PCR, and TCRdb holds only the in-frame ones, with some missing. In the table there are around 46,000 clones, 70% to 90% of which are singletons. A word on this clone: Its antigen is not known.

The germline gives CDR1 SGDLS, CDR2 YYNGEE. Trimming cost V 0 bases and J 4 bases, with 16 bases left between them. The CDR3 covers 16 residues. Findings and caveats of the study: Nonresponders included some who also had low normalized T-cell clonal expansion. The expanded peripheral T cells' antigen specificity was not determined. CD8+ T cells showed, on average, more clonal expansion than CD4+ cells.

The input for sequencing was CD4+ or CD8+ T cells sorted from blood, taken in a trial of the OX40 agonist ivuxolimab. This clonotype was obtained from an adult with an advanced solid tumor such as melanoma, head and neck, liver or kidney cancer. The rearrangement joins TRBV9 to TRBJ2-5; possible D gene TRBD2, 7 bases. The CDR3 coding sequence is TGTGCCAGCAGCGTAGACGGTGGGGGGGCGTCAGAGACCCAGTACTTC. It is translated as CASSVDGGGASETQYF.